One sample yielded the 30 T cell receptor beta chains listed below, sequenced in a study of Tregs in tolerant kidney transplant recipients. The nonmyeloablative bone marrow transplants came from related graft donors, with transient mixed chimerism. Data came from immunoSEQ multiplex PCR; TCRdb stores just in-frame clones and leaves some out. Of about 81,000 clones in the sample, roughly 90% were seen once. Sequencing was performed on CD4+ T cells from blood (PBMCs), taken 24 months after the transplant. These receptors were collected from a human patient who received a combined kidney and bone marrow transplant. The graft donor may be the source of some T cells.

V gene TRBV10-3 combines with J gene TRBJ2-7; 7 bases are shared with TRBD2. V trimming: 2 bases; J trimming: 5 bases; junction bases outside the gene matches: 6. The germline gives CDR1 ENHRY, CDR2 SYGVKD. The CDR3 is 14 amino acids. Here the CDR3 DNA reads TGTGCCATCAGTGAGGAACTAGCGACCCACGAGCAGTACTTC. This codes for CAISEELATHEQYF.

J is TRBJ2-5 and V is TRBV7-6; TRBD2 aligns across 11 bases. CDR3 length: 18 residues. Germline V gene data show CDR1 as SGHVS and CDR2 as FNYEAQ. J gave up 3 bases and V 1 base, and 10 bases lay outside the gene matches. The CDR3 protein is CASSLVRLAGGWEETQYF. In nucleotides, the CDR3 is TGTGCCAGCAGCTTAGTTCGGCTAGCGGGGGGCTGGGAAGAGACCCAGTACTTC.

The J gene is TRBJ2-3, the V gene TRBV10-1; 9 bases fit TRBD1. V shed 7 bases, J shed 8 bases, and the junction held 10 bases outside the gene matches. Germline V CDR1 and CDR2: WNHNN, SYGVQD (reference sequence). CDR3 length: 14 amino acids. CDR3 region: CASMEQGAVGTQYF. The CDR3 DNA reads TGCGCCAGCATGGAACAGGGGGCCGTCGGTACGCAGTATTTT.

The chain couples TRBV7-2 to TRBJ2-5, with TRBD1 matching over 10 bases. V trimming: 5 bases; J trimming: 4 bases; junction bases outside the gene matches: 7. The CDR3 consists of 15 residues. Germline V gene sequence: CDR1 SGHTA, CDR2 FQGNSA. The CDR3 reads CASSPPGQGRETQYF. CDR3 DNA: TGTGCCAGCAGCCCACCGGGACAGGGGCGAGAGACCCAGTACTTC.

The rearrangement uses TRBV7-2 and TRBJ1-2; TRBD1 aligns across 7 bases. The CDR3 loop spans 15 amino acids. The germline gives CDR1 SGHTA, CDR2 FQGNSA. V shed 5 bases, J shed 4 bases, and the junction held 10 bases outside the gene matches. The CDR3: CASSPYRGGSYGYTF. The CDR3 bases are TGTGCCAGCAGCCCCTACAGGGGTGGGTCCTATGGCTACACCTTC. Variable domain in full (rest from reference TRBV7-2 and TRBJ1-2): GAGVSQSPSNKVTEKGKDVELRCDPISGHTALYWYRQSLGQGLEFLIYFQGNSAPDKSGLPSDRFSAERTGGSVSTLTIQRTQQEDSAVYLCASSPYRGGSYGYTFGSGTRLTVV.

This CDR3 is CASSLSGLVSYEQYF. CDR3 bases: TGTGCCAGCAGTCTTAGCGGGCTGGTTTCCTACGAGCAGTACTTC. The chain carries TRBV6-5 and TRBJ2-7; 7 positions match TRBD2. There are 15 residues in the CDR3. The germline V gene has CDR1 MNHEY and CDR2 SVGAGI. The junction had 8 bases not matched to a gene; V was cut back by 5 bases and J by 1 base.

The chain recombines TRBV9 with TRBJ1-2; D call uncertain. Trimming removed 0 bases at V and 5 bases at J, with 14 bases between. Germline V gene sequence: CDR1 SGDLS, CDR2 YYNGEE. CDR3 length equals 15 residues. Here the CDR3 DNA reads TGTGCCAGCAGCGTAGATTTCGCTGATACATATGGCTACACCTTC. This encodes CASSVDFADTYGYTF.

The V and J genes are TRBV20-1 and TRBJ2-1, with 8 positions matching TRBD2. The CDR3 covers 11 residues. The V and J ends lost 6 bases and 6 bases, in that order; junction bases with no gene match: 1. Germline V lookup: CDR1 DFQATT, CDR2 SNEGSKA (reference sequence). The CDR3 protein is CSARGVNEQFF. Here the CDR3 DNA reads TGCAGTGCGCGGGGGGTCAATGAGCAGTTCTTC.

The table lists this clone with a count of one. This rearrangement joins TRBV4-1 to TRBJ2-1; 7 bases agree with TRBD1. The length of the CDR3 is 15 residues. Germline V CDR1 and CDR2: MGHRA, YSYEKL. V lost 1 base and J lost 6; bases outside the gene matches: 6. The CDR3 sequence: CASSQGGGAVNEQFF. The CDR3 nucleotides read TGCGCCAGCAGCCAAGGAGGGGGCGCGGTCAATGAGCAGTTCTTC.

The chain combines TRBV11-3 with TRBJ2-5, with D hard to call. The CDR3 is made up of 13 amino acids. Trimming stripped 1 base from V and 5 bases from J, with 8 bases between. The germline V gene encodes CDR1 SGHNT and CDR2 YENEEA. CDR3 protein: CASSLGARETQYF. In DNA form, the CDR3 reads TGTGCCAGCAGCTTAGGGGCTCGGGAGACCCAGTACTTC.

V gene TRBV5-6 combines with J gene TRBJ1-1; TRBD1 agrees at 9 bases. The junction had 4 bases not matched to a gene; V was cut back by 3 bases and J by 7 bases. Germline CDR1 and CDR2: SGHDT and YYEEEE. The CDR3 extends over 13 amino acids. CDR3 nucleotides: TGTGCCAGCAGCTGGACAGGGGCCCTTGAAGCTTTCTTT. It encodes CASSWTGALEAFF.

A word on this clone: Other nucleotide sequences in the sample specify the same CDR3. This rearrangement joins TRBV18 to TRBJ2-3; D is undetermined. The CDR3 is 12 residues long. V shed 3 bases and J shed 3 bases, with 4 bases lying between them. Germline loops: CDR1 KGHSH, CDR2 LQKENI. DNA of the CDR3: TGTGCCAGCTCACCGCGGACAGATACGCAGTATTTT. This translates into CASSPRTDTQYF.

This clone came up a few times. CDR3 DNA sequence: TGTGCCAGCAGACATCCGGGAGAAGGCTCTGGAAACACCATATATTTT. Protein: CASRHPGEGSGNTIYF. The chain is built from TRBV2 and TRBJ1-3; D remains ambiguous. The CDR3 has 16 amino acids. Germline V gene lookup returns CDR1 SNHLY and CDR2 FYNNEI. The V end was cut by 6 bases, the J end by 0 bases, with 15 bases between.

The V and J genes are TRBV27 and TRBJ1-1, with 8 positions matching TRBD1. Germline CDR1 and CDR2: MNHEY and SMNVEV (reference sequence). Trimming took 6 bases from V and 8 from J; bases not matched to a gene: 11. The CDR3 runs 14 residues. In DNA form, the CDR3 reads TGTGCCAGCAGCTCCGACAGGGGATGGGGCGAAGCTTTCTTT. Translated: CASSSDRGWGEAFF.

The CDR3 DNA sequence: TGTGCCAGCAGTGAGAATAAGCGCAATTCACCCCTCCACTTT. Its translation: CASSENKRNSPLHF. The V call is TRBV6-4, the J call TRBJ1-6; D is ambiguous. The germline gives CDR1 MRHNA, CDR2 SNTAGT. The CDR3 covers 14 residues. V was cut by 3 bases and J by 7 bases, with 10 bases left in between.

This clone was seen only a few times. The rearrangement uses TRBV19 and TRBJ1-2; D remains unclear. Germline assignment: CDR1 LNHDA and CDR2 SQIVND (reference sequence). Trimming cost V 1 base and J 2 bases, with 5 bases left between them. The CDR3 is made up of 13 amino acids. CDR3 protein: CASSIAVNYGYTF. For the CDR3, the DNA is TGTGCCAGTAGTATAGCAGTGAACTATGGCTACACCTTC. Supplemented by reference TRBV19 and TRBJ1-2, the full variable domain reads DGGITQSPKYLFRKEGQNVTLSCEQNLNHDAMYWYRQDPGQGLRLIYYSQIVNDFQKGDIAEGYSVSREKKESFPLTVTSAQKNPTAFYLCASSIAVNYGYTFGSGTRLTVV.

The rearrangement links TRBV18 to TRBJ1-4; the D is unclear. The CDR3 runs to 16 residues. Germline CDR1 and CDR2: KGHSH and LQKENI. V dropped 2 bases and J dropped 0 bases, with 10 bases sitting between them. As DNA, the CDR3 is TGTGCCAGCTCACCAAGTGCTACGGCAACTAATGAAAAACTGTTTTTT. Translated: CASSPSATATNEKLFF. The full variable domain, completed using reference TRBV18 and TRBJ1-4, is NAGVMQNPRHLVRRRGQEARLRCSPMKGHSHVYWYRQLPEEGLKFMVYLQKENIIDESGMPKERFSAEFPKEGPSILRIQQVVRGDSAAYFCASSPSATATNEKLFFGSGTQLSVL.

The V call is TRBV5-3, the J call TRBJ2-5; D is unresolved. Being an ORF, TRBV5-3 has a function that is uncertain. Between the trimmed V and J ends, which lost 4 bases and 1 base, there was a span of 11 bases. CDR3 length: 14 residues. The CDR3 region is CARSPLRSQETQYF. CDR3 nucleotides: TGTGCCAGAAGCCCCCTCCGGAGCCAAGAGACCCAGTACTTC.

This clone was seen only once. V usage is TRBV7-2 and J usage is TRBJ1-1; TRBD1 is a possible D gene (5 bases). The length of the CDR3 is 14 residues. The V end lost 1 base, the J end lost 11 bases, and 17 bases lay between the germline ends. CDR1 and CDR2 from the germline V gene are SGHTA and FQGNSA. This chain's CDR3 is CASSLESRQGWAFF. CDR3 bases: TGTGCCAGCAGCTTAGAGTCAAGGCAGGGATGGGCTTTCTTT.

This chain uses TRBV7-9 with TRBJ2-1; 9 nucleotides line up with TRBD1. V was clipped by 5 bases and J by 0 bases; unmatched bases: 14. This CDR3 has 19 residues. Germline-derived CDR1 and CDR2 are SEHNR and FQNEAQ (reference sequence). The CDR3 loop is CASSKDRGLGQSSYNEQFF. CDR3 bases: TGTGCCAGCAGCAAGGACAGGGGATTGGGGCAGAGCTCCTACAATGAGCAGTTCTTC.

CDR3 in DNA: TGTGCCAGCAGTTACGGGGGGAGCTCCTACAATGAGCAGTTCTTC. This gives the protein CASSYGGSSYNEQFF. The chain recombines TRBV6-6 with TRBJ2-1, with D tentatively TRBD2 (6 bases). Trimming took off 2 bases at V and 0 bases at J, with 8 bases between the two ends. There are 15 residues in the CDR3. Germline V lookup: CDR1 MNHNY, CDR2 SVGAGI (reference sequence).

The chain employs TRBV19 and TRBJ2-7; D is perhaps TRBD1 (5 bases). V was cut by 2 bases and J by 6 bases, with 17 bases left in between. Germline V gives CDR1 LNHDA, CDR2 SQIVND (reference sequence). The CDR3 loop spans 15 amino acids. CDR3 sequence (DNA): TGTGCCAGTAGTATACAGGGCGGCAGACGATCCGAGCAGTACTTC. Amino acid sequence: CASSIQGGRRSEQYF.

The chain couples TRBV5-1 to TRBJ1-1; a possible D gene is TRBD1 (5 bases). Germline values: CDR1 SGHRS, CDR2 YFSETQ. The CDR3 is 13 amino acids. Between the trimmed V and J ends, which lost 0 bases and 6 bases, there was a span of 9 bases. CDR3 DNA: TGCGCCAGCAGCTTGGGGACGGGGGCTGAAGCTTTCTTT. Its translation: CASSLGTGAEAFF.

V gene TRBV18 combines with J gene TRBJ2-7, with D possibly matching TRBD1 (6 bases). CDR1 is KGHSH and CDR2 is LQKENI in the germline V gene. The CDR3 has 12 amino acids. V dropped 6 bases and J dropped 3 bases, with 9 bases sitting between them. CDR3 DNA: TGTGCCAGCTCGGCGGACAGCTACGAGCAGTACTTC. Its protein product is CASSADSYEQYF.

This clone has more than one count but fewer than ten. Written as DNA, the CDR3 is TGTGCCAGCAGTTACGACCTTCCCGGGGAGCAGTTCTTC. Its protein is CASSYDLPGEQFF. The chain combines TRBV6-5 with TRBJ2-1; D not certain. Trimming took 2 bases from V and 10 from J, leaving 12 bases between them. CDR1 is MNHEY and CDR2 is SVGAGI in the germline V gene. The CDR3 is 13 amino acids.

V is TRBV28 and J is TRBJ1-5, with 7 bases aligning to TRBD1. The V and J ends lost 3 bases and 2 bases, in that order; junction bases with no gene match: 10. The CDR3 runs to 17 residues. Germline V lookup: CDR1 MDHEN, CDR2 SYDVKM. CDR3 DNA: TGTGCCAGCAGTTTTTTTAAGGGGGCGCGGGGCAATCAGCCCCAGCATTTT. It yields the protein CASSFFKGARGNQPQHF.

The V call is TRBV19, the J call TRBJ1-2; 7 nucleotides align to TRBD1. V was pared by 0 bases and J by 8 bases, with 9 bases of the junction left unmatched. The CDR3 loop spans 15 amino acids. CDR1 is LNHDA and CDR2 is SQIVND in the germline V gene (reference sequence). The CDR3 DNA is TGTGCCAGTAGTATAGACCCATGGACAGGCGGGGGCTACACCTTC. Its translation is CASSIDPWTGGGYTF.

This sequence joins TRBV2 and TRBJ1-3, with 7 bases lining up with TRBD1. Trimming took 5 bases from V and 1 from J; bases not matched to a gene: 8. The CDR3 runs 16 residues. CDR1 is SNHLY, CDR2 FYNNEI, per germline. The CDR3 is CASSTTGSLSGNTIYF. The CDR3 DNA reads TGTGCCAGCAGTACGACAGGGTCGCTTTCTGGAAACACCATATATTTT. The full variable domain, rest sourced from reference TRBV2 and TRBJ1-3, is EPEVTQTPSHQVTQMGQEVILRCVPISNHLYFYWYRQILGQKVEFLVSFYNNEISEKSEIFDDQFSVERPDGSNFTLKIRSTKLEDSAMYFCASSTTGSLSGNTIYFGEGSWLTVV.

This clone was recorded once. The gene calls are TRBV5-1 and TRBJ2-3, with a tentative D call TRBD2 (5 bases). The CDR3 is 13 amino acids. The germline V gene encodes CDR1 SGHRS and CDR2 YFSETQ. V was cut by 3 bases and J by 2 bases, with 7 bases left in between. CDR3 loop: CASSSEVTDTQYF. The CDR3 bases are TGCGCCAGCAGCTCGGAGGTCACAGATACGCAGTATTTT. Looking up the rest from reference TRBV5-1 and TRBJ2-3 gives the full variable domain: KAGVTQTPRYLIKTRGQQVTLSCSPISGHRSVSWYQQTPGQGLQFLFEYFSETQRNKGNFPGRFSGRQFSNSRSEMNVSTLELGDSALYLCASSSEVTDTQYFGPGTRLTVL.

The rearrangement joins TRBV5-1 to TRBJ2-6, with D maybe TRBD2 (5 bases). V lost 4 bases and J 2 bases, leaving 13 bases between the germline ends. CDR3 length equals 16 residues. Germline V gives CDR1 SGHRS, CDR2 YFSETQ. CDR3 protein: CASSPRGLPGANVLTF. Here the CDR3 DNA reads TGCGCCAGCAGCCCGAGAGGACTCCCTGGGGCCAACGTCCTGACTTTC.